One T cell receptor beta chain is described in this entry. CDR1 and CDR2 (germline): MDHEN, SYDVKM. The CDR3 is 13 residues long. Trimming removed 5 bases from V and 8 bases from J, with 15 bases in between. As originally analysed: Amplifying reference gene primers gave estimates of nucleated cell counts. Sequenced by immunoSEQ multiplex PCR; TCRdb stores in-frame clones only, minus some. The V and J calls and the clone size are those of that table, but D and trimming were determined from the DNA. The data show fewer than 700,000 clones, 85% to 90% seen once. The record originates from a study of blood T cell repertoires in COVID-19. About the research overall: Acute and convalescent COVID-19 samples came from the United States, Italy and Spain. The cDNA or gDNA used as material had been derived from T cells, B-cell-depleted T cells, or PBMCs.

Enrollment of patients from Seattle took place during active infection, with longitudinal follow-up. This chain connects TRBV28 to TRBJ1-1, with D possibly TRBD1 on 5 matching bases. The TCR sequence derives from a woman aged 50 to 65 with COVID-19, enrolled during active disease. The material sequenced was peripheral blood. CDR3 sequence (DNA): TGTGCCAGCAGTCGGCATCAGGGTTCCGAAGCTTTCTTT. As protein: CASSRHQGSEAFF.